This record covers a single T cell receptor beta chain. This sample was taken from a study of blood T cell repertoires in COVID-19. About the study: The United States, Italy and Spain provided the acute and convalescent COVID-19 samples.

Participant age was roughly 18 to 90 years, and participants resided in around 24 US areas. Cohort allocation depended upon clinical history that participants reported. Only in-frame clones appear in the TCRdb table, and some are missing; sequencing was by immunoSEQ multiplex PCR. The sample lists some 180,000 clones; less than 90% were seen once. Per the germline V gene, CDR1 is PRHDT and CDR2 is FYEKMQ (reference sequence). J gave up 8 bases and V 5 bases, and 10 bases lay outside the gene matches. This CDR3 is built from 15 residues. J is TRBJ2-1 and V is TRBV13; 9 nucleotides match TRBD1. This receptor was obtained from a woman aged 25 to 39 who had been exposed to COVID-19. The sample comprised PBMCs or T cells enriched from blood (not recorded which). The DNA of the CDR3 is TGTGCCAGCAGCCCCGCCGGACAGGGGTTCGATGAGCAGTTCTTC. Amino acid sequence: CASSPAGQGFDEQFF. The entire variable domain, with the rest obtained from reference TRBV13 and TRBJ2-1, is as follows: AAGVIQSPRHLIKEKRETATLKCYPIPRHDTVYWYQQGPGQDPQFLISFYEKMQSDKGSIPDRFSAQQFSDYHSELNMSSLELGDSALYFCASSPAGQGFDEQFFGPGTRLTVL.